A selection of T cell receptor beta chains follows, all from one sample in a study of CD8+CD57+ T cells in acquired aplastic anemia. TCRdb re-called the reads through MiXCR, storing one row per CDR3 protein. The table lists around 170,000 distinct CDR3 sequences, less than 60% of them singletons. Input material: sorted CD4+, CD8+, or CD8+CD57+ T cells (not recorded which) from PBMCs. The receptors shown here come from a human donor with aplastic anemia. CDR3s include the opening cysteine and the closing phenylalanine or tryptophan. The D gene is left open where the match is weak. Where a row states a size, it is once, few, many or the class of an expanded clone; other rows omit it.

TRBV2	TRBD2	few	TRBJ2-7	CASTLLAGGPYEQYF	TGTGCCAGCACCTTACTAGCGGGGGGACCCTACGAGCAGTACTTC
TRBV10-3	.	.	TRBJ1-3	CAISLGSNSGNTIYF	TGTGCCATCAGCCTCGGCTCAAACTCTGGAAACACCATATATTTT
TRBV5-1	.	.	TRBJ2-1	CASSLAALSYNEQFF	TGCGCCAGCAGCTTGGCCGCTCTCTCCTACAATGAGCAGTTCTTC
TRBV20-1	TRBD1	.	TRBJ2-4	CSADRANNIQYF	TGCAGCGCGGACAGGGCGAACAACATTCAGTACTTC
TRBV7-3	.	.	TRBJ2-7	CASRMAASYEQYF	TGTGCCAGCAGAATGGCGGCCTCCTACGAGCAGTACTTC
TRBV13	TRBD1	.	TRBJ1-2	CASSLIQGDGYTF	TGTGCCAGCAGCTTAATACAGGGGGATGGCTACACCTTC
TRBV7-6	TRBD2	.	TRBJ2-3	CASSLAGTSGDTQYF	TGTGCCAGCAGCTTAGCTGGGACTAGCGGAGATACGCAGTATTTT
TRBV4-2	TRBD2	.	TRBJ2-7	CASSLLQAGGPGEQYF	TGTGCCAGCAGCCTCCTCCAAGCGGGGGGGCCGGGCGAGCAGTACTTC
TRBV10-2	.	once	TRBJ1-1	CATLGTEAFF	TGCGCCACCCTGGGGACTGAAGCTTTCTTT
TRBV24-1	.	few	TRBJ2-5	CATRNRDAETQYF	TGTGCCACCAGAAACAGGGATGCGGAGACCCAGTACTTC
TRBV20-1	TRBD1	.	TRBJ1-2	CSARASTGPYGYTF	TGCAGTGCTAGAGCCTCGACAGGGCCATATGGCTACACCTTC
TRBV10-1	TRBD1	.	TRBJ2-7	CASSDSGQGYEQYF	TGCGCCAGCAGTGATTCGGGACAGGGCTACGAGCAGTACTTC
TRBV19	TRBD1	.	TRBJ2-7	CAAGQGFSEQYF	TGTGCGGCGGGACAGGGGTTCAGCGAGCAGTACTTC
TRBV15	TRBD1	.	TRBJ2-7	CATTGTGGFNEQYF	TGTGCCACGACAGGGACAGGGGGATTCAACGAGCAGTACTTC
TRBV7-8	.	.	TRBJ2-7	CASSSSVSSYGQYF	TGTGCCAGCAGCTCAAGTGTTAGCTCCTACGGGCAGTACTTC
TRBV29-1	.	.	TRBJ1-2	CSVDHRRNGYTF	TGCAGCGTTGACCACAGGAGGAATGGCTACACCTTC
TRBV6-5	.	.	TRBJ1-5	CASSFRAENNQPQHF	TGTGCCAGCAGTTTTAGGGCGGAAAACAATCAGCCCCAGCATTTT
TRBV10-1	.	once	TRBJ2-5	CASHRPGQRAGETQYF	TGCGCCAGCCATCGACCTGGACAGCGCGCCGGGGAGACCCAGTACTTC
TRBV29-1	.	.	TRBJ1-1	CSVDDSIWNTEAFF	TGCAGCGTTGACGATTCCATATGGAACACTGAAGCTTTCTTT
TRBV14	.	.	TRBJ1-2	CASSEVLRQRGYGYTF	TGTGCCAGCAGCGAAGTGTTACGTCAGCGAGGCTACGGCTACACCTTC
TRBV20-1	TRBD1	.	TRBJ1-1	CSARLRTGMNTEAFF	TGCAGTGCTAGACTCCGGACAGGAATGAACACTGAAGCTTTCTTT
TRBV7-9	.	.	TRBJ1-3	CASSLLGSGNTIYF	TGTGCCAGCAGCTTGTTAGGGTCTGGAAACACCATATATTTT
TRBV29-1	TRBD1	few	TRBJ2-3	CSVRGQGLTDTQYF	TGCAGCGTGAGGGGACAGGGGTTAACAGATACGCAGTATTTT
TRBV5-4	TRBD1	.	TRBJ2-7	CASSFGTGDRYEQYF	TGTGCCAGCAGCTTCGGGACAGGGGATCGCTACGAGCAGTACTTC
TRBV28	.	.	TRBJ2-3	CASSPNTGKGTDTQYF	TGTGCCAGCAGTCCCAACACAGGGAAAGGCACAGATACGCAGTATTTT
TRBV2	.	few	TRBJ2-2	CASNSVAANTGELFF	TGTGCCAGCAATAGTGTGGCGGCGAACACCGGGGAGCTGTTTTTT
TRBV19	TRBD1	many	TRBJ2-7	CASSRETGNYEQYF	TGTGCCAGTAGTAGGGAGACAGGGAACTACGAGCAGTACTTC
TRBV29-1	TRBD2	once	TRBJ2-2	CSVALAGNTGELFF	TGCAGCGTTGCACTAGCGGGGAACACCGGGGAGCTGTTTTTT
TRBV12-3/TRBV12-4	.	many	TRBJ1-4	CASSRRVLNEKLFF	TGTGCCAGCAGTCGAAGGGTCCTGAATGAAAAACTGTTTTTT
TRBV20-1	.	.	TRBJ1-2	CSAALGDSNSF	TGCAGTGCTGCCTTAGGAGACAGTAACTCCTTC
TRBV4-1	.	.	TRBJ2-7	CASSQDGGGIPYEQYF	TGCGCCAGCAGCCAAGATGGTGGAGGGATCCCCTACGAGCAGTACTTC
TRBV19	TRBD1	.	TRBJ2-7	CASSRGGQGSYEQYF	TGTGCCAGTAGCCGCGGGGGACAGGGTTCCTACGAGCAGTACTTC
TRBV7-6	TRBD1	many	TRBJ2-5	CASSPPTGGGETQYF	TGTGCCAGCAGCCCACCGACAGGGGGCGGGGAGACCCAGTACTTC
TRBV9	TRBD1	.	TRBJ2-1	CASSVGQGKDEQFF	TGTGCCAGCAGCGTAGGACAGGGCAAAGATGAGCAGTTCTTC
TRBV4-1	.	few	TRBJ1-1	CASSQYSGSPEAFF	TGCGCCAGCAGCCAGTATTCAGGGTCCCCTGAAGCTTTCTTT